The clone carrying this TCR beta chain came up a few times. Its antigen is currently unknown. This sample's time point: patch test 3, about 24 weeks after DPC sensitization. Specified treatment: therapeutic diphenylcyclopropenone sensitization with weekly scalp DPC. Total RNA extraction was carried out from unfractionated whole blood. Between the trimmed V and J ends, which lost 2 bases and 3 bases, there was a span of 11 bases. The CDR3 length is 14 residues. Germline values: CDR1 MDHEN, CDR2 SYDVKM. The data stem from a study of human T cells and chemical hapten exposure. Study-level points and caveats: Those TCRs sitting above 1 in 1000 frequency stayed the same with DPC sensitization. PT1 expanded TCR numbers tracked positively with patch test score.

TCRdb re-called the RACE reads through MiXCR, storing one row per CDR3 protein. This table has 25,000 to 35,000 distinct CDR3 sequences, 5.8% appearing once. The TCR originated in a man in his thirties or forties with alopecia areata. Some clones in this sample may be carry-over from other donors' samples. The rearrangement joins TRBV28 to TRBJ2-7; no clear D gene. The sample consisted of whole blood, taken in connection with sensitization to the hapten diphenylcyclopropenone (DPC). CDR3 coding DNA: TGTGCCAGCAGTTTAAACCAGCCTGACTACGAGCAGTACTTC. Translation gives CASSLNQPDYEQYF. The full variable domain, in which reference TRBV28 and TRBJ2-7 provide the parts outside the CDR3, is DVKVTQSSRYLVKRTGEKVFLECVQDMDHENMFWYRQDPGLGLRLIYFSYDVKMKEKGDIPEGYSVSREKKERFSLILESASTNQTSMYLCASSLNQPDYEQYFGPGTRLTVT.